This TCR beta chain appears in the sequencing data of a study of blood T cells in healthy people across ages. Findings and limits, study-wide: It was held that the diversity estimates obtained from one million T cells were underestimates.

The CDR3 has 16 residues. Germline CDR1 SGHAT, CDR2 FQNNGV. V gave up 0 bases and J gave up 3 bases; unmatched junction bases: 4. This clonotype occurred many times. Its antigen remains unidentified. For the second PCR, which ran for roughly 6 to 12 cycles, a sample-barcoded 5' primer and a J-beta primer mix were used. Every cDNA was tagged by a template-switch adaptor with 12 random nucleotides. TCRdb independently ran MiXCR on the 5' RACE reads; one entry per CDR3 protein. Among over 550,000 distinct CDR3 sequences listed, approximately 30% were seen once. The source material was blood. The rearrangement joins TRBV11-2 to TRBJ2-3, with 9 bases lining up with TRBD1. The source of this sequence is a woman over 75 in good health. Written as DNA, the CDR3 is TGTGCCAGCAGCTTAGATGGACAGGGGACAACAGATACGCAGTATTTT. Translation: CASSLDGQGTTDTQYF.